Shown below are 14 T cell receptor beta chains from a single sample sequenced in a study of T cells in tumors after PD-1 blockade. Repertoires were generated with immunoSEQ multiplex PCR, while TCRdb's copy carries only in-frame clones and drops some. The sample has almost 35,000 clones; approximately 70% are singletons. The sample consisted of PBMCs, taken after anti-PD-1 treatment. These receptor sequences come from a human donor with basal cell carcinoma.

The chain links TRBV10-3 to TRBJ1-2, with TRBD1 identical over 9 bases. The CDR3 runs 15 residues. J gave up 7 bases and V 3 bases, and 9 bases lay outside the gene matches. The germline gives CDR1 ENHRY, CDR2 SYGVKD. In nucleotides, the CDR3 is TGTGCCATCAGTGACAATTTACAGGGGGCGAGTGGCTACACCTTC. Encoded protein: CAISDNLQGASGYTF.

The rearrangement links TRBV28 to TRBJ2-5; 7 bases are shared with TRBD2. CDR1 is MDHEN and CDR2 is SYDVKM in the germline V gene. This CDR3 is built from 15 residues. V gave up 3 bases and J gave up 5 bases; unmatched junction bases: 9. The CDR3 spells CASSLGLGREETQYF. In nucleotides, the CDR3 is TGTGCCAGCAGTTTGGGTCTCGGGCGGGAGGAGACCCAGTACTTC.

J is TRBJ1-6 and V is TRBV5-5; the match to TRBD1 covers 7 bases. Losses at the gene ends were 4 bases for V and 10 bases for J; bases not matched to a gene: 8. Per germline, CDR1 SGHKS and CDR2 YYEKEE (reference sequence). The CDR3 runs 14 residues. CDR3 coding DNA: TGTGCCAGCAGCCCTGACAGGGTGGACTCACCCCTCCACTTT. This translates into CASSPDRVDSPLHF.

The chain joins TRBV2 to TRBJ2-3; D gene unclear. CDR3 length equals 14 residues. The ends were cut back, 5 bases at V and 0 bases at J, with 9 bases in the middle. CDR1 is SNHLY, CDR2 FYNNEI, per germline. The CDR3 spells CASSNRQSTDTQYF. The CDR3 DNA reads TGTGCCAGCAGTAATAGGCAGAGCACAGATACGCAGTATTTT.

The chain couples TRBV30 to TRBJ2-1; D possibly corresponds to TRBD2 (6 bases). The CDR3 is 15 amino acids. Trimming shortened V by 0 bases and J by 10 bases, and 19 bases separated the two germline ends. Germline V gives CDR1 GTSNPN, CDR2 SVGIG (reference sequence). The chain's CDR3 is CAWSVGSGVTGEQFF. CDR3 DNA: TGTGCCTGGAGTGTAGGTAGCGGAGTTACTGGGGAGCAGTTCTTC.

The chain combines TRBV3-1 (or the pseudogene TRBV3-2) with TRBJ2-6; no definite D call. Trimming shortened V by 0 bases and J by 0 bases, and 3 bases separated the two germline ends. CDR1 LGHDT and CDR2 YNNKEL come from the germline V gene (reference sequence). The length of the CDR3 is 15 residues. CDR3 in DNA: TGTGCCAGCAGCCAAGAGCTCTCTGGGGCCAACGTCCTGACTTTC. It encodes CASSQELSGANVLTF.

This chain uses TRBV7-9 with TRBJ1-4; unclear D gene. V lost 5 bases and J lost 0, with 13 bases in between. The CDR3 extends over 16 amino acids. The germline gives CDR1 SEHNR, CDR2 FQNEAQ (reference sequence). The DNA for the CDR3 is TGTGCCAGCAGCGGGTGGGCAGGCGCAACTAATGAAAAACTGTTTTTT. The encoded protein is CASSGWAGATNEKLFF.

V is TRBV5-4 and J is TRBJ1-2, with no clear D. Looked up from germline, CDR1 is SGHNT and CDR2 is YYREEE (reference sequence). This CDR3 is 16 amino acids long. The V and J ends lost 0 bases and 8 bases respectively, with 20 bases between them. The CDR3, as DNA: TGTGCCAGCAGCTTGGGACTTGGCCAAAGCGTACTAGGCTACACCTTC. Encoded protein: CASSLGLGQSVLGYTF.

In nucleotides, the CDR3 is TGTGCCAGCTGTCGGGGTAATAATGAAAAACTGTTTTTT. Residues: CASCRGNNEKLFF. The gene calls are TRBV6-6 and TRBJ1-4; D not resolved. Trimming took 8 bases from V and 4 from J, leaving 11 bases between them. CDR1 and CDR2 from the germline V gene are MNHNY and SVGAGI (reference sequence). The length of the CDR3 is 13 residues.

The chain combines TRBV7-3 with TRBJ1-1; no firm D call. CDR1 is SGHTA, CDR2 FQGTGA, per germline. CDR3 length: 13 residues. The V end was cut by 0 bases, the J end by 2 bases, with 4 bases between. The chain's CDR3 is CASSLTSNTEAFF. CDR3 in DNA: TGTGCCAGCAGCTTAACTTCAAACACTGAAGCTTTCTTT. The full variable domain, its missing parts supplied by reference TRBV7-3 and TRBJ1-1, is GAGVSQTPSNKVTEKGKYVELRCDPISGHTALYWYRQSLGQGPEFLIYFQGTGAADDSGLPNDRFFAVRPEGSVSTLKIQRTERGDSAVYLCASSLTSNTEAFFGQGTRLTVV.

The genes are TRBV7-9 and TRBJ2-1, with 8 bases aligning to TRBD2. V was clipped by 1 base and J by 0 bases; unmatched bases: 5. The germline gives CDR1 SEHNR, CDR2 FQNEAQ (reference sequence). The CDR3 has 17 residues. The CDR3 loop reads CASSLGGRPSSYNEQFF. In DNA form, the CDR3 reads TGTGCCAGCAGCTTAGGCGGGAGGCCTTCCTCCTACAATGAGCAGTTCTTC. Complete variable domain (other parts from reference TRBV7-9 and TRBJ2-1): DTGVSQNPRHKITKRGQNVTFRCDPISEHNRLYWYRQTLGQGPEFLTYFQNEAQLEKSRLLSDRFSAERPKGSFSTLEIQRTEQGDSAMYLCASSLGGRPSSYNEQFFGPGTRLTVL.

This clone appeared a few times. The genes are TRBV6-2 or TRBV6-3 and TRBJ1-6, with D hard to call. The germline gives CDR1 MNHEY, CDR2 SVGEGT. Trimming pared 2 bases from V and 7 bases from J, leaving 9 bases between. The CDR3 covers 14 residues. The CDR3 DNA follows: TGTGCCAGCAGTTACCAGAATAAGAATTCACCCCTCCACTTT. It yields the protein CASSYQNKNSPLHF.

This sequence joins TRBV12-3 or TRBV12-4 and TRBJ1-2; D unclear. Trimming stripped 2 bases from V and 4 bases from J, with 5 bases between. This CDR3 region has 12 residues. In DNA, the CDR3 is TGTGCCAGCAGTTTAAAACGCTATGGCTACACCTTC. It codes for CASSLKRYGYTF.

The chain has TRBV12-3 or TRBV12-4 and TRBJ1-2; no clear D. The CDR3 contains 12 residues. The V gene lost 3 bases and the J gene lost 8 bases, with 10 bases spanning the gap. In DNA form, the CDR3 reads TGTGCCAGCAGTTTTAGTGGGTACGGCTACACCTTC. This sequence encodes CASSFSGYGYTF.